The next 15 T cell receptor beta chains were all read from a single sample in a study of T cell responses to AZD1222 COVID-19 vaccine. Assay: immunoSEQ multiplex PCR; the TCRdb copy retains only in-frame clones and omits some. This table holds more than 100,000 clones, 93% found once. The sequencing here drew on peripheral blood, taken on day 0 of AZD1222 vaccination. The receptors derive from an adult in good health.

The gene calls are TRBV5-6 and TRBJ1-2, with TRBD1 identical over 8 bases. The CDR3 has 17 residues. J lost 4 bases, V lost 4 bases, and 15 bases had no gene match. Germline assignment: CDR1 SGHDT and CDR2 YYEEEE. CDR3 sequence reads: CASSTLGPGGTPYGYTF. As DNA, the CDR3 is TGTGCCAGCAGCACACTCGGTCCAGGGGGCACCCCCTATGGCTACACCTTC. Variable domain in full (rest from reference TRBV5-6 and TRBJ1-2): DAGVTQSPTHLIKTRGQQVTLRCSPKSGHDTVSWYQQALGQGPQFIFQYYEEEERQRGNFPDRFSGHQFPNYSSELNVNALLLGDSALYLCASSTLGPGGTPYGYTFGSGTRLTVV.

The V and J genes are TRBV10-1 and TRBJ2-1; D call uncertain. Deletions cut 5 bases from V and 8 bases from J, with 10 bases between. Germline V CDR1 and CDR2: WNHNN, SYGVQD (reference sequence). This CDR3 is built from 12 residues. The CDR3 nucleotides read TGCGCCAGCAGTCCCGCCGGCTATGAGCAGTTCTTC. Its protein product is CASSPAGYEQFF.

The V and J genes are TRBV30 and TRBJ2-7, with no clear D. Germline values: CDR1 GTSNPN, CDR2 SVGIG (reference sequence). Trimming took 7 bases from V and 5 from J, leaving 18 bases between them. The CDR3 has 13 amino acids. The CDR3 DNA sequence: TGTGCCTTCCTAAAAGGAGCTGCTGACGAGCAGTACTTC. It encodes CAFLKGAADEQYF.

This rearrangement joins TRBV5-4 to TRBJ2-2; D is possibly TRBD1 or TRBD2 (5 bases each). This CDR3 region has 14 residues. Per the germline V gene, CDR1 is SGHNT and CDR2 is YYREEE (reference sequence). V was pared by 4 bases and J by 6 bases, with 13 bases between. The CDR3 coding sequence is TGTGCCAGCAGCACGGGGCAGGGCGCCGGGGAGCTGTTTTTT. This gives the protein CASSTGQGAGELFF.

The chain employs TRBV18 and TRBJ2-3; D not certain. Trimming shortened V by 6 bases and J by 6 bases, and 16 bases separated the two germline ends. Germline CDR1 reads KGHSH; CDR2 reads LQKENI. The CDR3 runs 14 residues. The CDR3 sequence: CASSHSDQEDTQYF. In DNA form, the CDR3 reads TGTGCCAGCTCTCACTCGGACCAGGAGGATACGCAGTATTTT.

The table lists this clone with a count of one. The rearrangement joins TRBV6-2 or TRBV6-3 to TRBJ2-5; TRBD1 aligns across 8 bases. V trimming: 2 bases; J trimming: 5 bases; junction bases outside the gene matches: 7. The germline gives CDR1 MNHEY, CDR2 SVGEGT. The CDR3 is made up of 15 amino acids. The CDR3 loop reads CASSYPPGQGETQYF. DNA for the CDR3: TGTGCCAGCAGTTACCCCCCCGGACAGGGCGAGACCCAGTACTTC.

The genes are TRBV18 and TRBJ2-3; 8 nucleotides agree with TRBD2. The CDR3 length is 19 residues. Looked up from germline, CDR1 is KGHSH and CDR2 is LQKENI. Unmatched junction bases numbered 19, after V lost 3 bases and J lost 5 bases. CDR3 region: CASSPLPGLVGGPKDTQYF. The DNA of the CDR3 is TGTGCCAGCTCACCTTTACCGGGACTAGTGGGGGGGCCGAAAGATACGCAGTATTTT. Looking up the rest from reference TRBV18 and TRBJ2-3 gives the full variable domain: NAGVMQNPRHLVRRRGQEARLRCSPMKGHSHVYWYRQLPEEGLKFMVYLQKENIIDESGMPKERFSAEFPKEGPSILRIQQVVRGDSAAYFCASSPLPGLVGGPKDTQYFGPGTRLTVL.

V gene TRBV27 combines with J gene TRBJ1-5, with a possible D match to TRBD1 (6 bases). CDR3 length: 16 residues. Trimming left V 6 bases short and J 4 bases short, with 19 bases between. The germline V gene encodes CDR1 MNHEY and CDR2 SMNVEV (reference sequence). CDR3 DNA sequence: TGTGCCAGCAGCAGCCGCCTGCGGGGGCCGAATCAGCCCCAGCATTTT. Encoded protein: CASSSRLRGPNQPQHF.

This chain uses TRBV4-2 with TRBJ1-2; TRBD1 might be the D (5 bases). The CDR3 length is 15 residues. The germline V gene has CDR1 LGHNA and CDR2 YNFKEQ. Between the trimmed V and J ends, which lost 4 bases and 2 bases, there was a span of 14 bases. This chain's CDR3 is CASSLRGGTNYGYTF. CDR3 DNA sequence: TGTGCCAGCAGCCTCCGGGGCGGGACCAACTATGGCTACACCTTC.

This sequence joins TRBV5-4 and TRBJ1-2; D might be TRBD1 (5 bases). CDR1 and CDR2 from the germline V gene are SGHNT and YYREEE (reference sequence). The CDR3 is 16 residues long. V was shortened by 4 bases and J by 5 bases, with 21 bases between the two germline ends. CDR3 DNA sequence: TGTGCCAGCAGCCCAGAGGGGAGCAGGGCCTTATATGGCTACACCTTC. Amino acids: CASSPEGSRALYGYTF.

The genes are TRBV6-5 and TRBJ1-5, with a weak D call TRBD1 (5 bases). Germline-derived CDR1 and CDR2 are MNHEY and SVGAGI. The CDR3 has 15 residues. V gave up 4 bases and J gave up 2 bases, with 12 bases separating them. The CDR3 protein is CASSSRVEGNQPQHF. CDR3 in DNA: TGTGCCAGCAGTTCCAGGGTGGAGGGCAATCAGCCCCAGCATTTT.

The chain combines TRBV2 with TRBJ2-7, with D tentatively TRBD1 or TRBD2 (5 bases each). CDR3 length: 10 amino acids. The germline V gene has CDR1 SNHLY and CDR2 FYNNEI. Trimming took off 8 bases at V and 10 bases at J, with 12 bases between the two ends. CDR3 DNA sequence: TGTGCCAGCGGGGGTAGGGCCCAGTACTTC. Protein sequence: CASGGRAQYF. Filled out from reference TRBV2 and TRBJ2-7, the complete variable domain reads EPEVTQTPSHQVTQMGQEVILRCVPISNHLYFYWYRQILGQKVEFLVSFYNNEISEKSEIFDDQFSVERPDGSNFTLKIRSTKLEDSAMYFCASGGRAQYFGPGTRLTVT.

V gene TRBV28 combines with J gene TRBJ2-3, with 8 bases lining up with TRBD2. Trimming removed 8 bases from V and 6 bases from J; junction bases left unmatched: 10. Germline CDR1 and CDR2: MDHEN and SYDVKM. The CDR3 sequence is 14 residues long. This CDR3 reads CASGREGPMDTQYF. The CDR3 bases are TGTGCCAGCGGTCGGGAGGGCCCCATGGATACGCAGTATTTT.

This clone was seen a handful of times. V gene TRBV19 combines with J gene TRBJ1-1; 8 positions match TRBD1. V gave up 8 bases and J gave up 0 bases; unmatched junction bases: 2. The germline CDR1 and CDR2 sequences are LNHDA and SQIVND (reference sequence). This CDR3 is built from 13 residues. Here the CDR3 reads CASLDRVNTEAFF. CDR3 sequence (DNA): TGTGCCAGTTTGGACAGGGTGAACACTGAAGCTTTCTTT.

The chain recombines TRBV5-1 with TRBJ2-2; no definite D call. The germline V and J ends were trimmed by 5 bases and 3 bases, with 8 bases remaining between them. In germline, CDR1 is SGHRS, CDR2 YFSETQ. This CDR3 comprises 13 residues. The CDR3 loop reads CASSGRYTGELFF. CDR3 coding DNA: TGCGCCAGCAGTGGTAGGTACACCGGGGAGCTGTTTTTT.